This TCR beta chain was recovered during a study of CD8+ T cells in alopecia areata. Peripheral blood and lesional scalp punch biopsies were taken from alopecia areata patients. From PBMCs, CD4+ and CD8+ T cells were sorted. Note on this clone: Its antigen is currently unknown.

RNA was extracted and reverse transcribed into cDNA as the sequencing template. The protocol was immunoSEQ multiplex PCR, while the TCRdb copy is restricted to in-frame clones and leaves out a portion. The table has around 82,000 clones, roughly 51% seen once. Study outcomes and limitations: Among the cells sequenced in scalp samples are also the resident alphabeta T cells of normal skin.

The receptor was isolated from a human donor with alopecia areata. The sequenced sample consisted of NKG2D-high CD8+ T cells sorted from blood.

The chain's CDR3 is CASSFQATQYF. The CDR3 nucleotides are TGTGCCAGCAGTTTTCAGGCTACGCAGTATTTT. This chain uses TRBV27 with TRBJ2-3; D gene ambiguous. The CDR3 extends over 11 amino acids. CDR1 is MNHEY and CDR2 is SMNVEV in the germline V gene (reference sequence). Trimming left V 3 bases short and J 8 bases short, with 6 bases between.